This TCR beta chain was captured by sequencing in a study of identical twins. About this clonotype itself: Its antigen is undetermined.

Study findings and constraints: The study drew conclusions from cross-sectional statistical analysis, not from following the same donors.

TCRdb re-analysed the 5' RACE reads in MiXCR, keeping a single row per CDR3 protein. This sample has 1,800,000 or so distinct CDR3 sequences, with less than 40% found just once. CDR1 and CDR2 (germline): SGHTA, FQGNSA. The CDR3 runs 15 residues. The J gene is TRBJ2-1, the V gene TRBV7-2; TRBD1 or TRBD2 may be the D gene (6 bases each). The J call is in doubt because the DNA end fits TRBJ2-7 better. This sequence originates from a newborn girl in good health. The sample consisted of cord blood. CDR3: CASSLWTGAYNEQYF. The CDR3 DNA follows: TGTGCCAGCAGCTTATGGACGGGGGCCTACAATGAGCAGTACTTC.